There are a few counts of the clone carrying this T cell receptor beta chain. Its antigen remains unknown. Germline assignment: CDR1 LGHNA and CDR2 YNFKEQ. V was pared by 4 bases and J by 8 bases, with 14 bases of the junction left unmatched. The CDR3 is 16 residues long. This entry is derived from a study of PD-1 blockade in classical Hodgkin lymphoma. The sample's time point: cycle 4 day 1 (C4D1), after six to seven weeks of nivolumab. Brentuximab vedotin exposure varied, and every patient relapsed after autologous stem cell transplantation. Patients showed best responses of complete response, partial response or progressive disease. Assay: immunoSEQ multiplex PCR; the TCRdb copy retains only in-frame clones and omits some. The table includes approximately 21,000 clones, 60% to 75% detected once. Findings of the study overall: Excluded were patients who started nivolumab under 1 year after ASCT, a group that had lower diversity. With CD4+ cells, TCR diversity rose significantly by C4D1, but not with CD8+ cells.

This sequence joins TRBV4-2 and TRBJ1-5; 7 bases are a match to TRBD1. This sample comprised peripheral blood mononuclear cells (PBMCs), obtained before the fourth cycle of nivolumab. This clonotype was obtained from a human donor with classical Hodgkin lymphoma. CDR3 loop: CASSPRRTGEGKPQHF. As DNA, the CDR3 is TGTGCCAGCAGCCCCCGACGGACAGGTGAAGGGAAGCCCCAGCATTTT.